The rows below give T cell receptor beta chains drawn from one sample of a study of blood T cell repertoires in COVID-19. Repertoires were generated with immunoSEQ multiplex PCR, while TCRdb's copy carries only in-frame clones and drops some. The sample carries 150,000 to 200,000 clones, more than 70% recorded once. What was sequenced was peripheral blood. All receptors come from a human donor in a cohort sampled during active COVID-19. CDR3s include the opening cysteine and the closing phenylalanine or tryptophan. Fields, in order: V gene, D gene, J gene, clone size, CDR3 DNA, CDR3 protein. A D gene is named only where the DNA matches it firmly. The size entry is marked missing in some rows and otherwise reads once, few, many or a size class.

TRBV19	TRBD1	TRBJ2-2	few	TGTGCCAGTAGTATAGGAGGGGGCGCGAACACCGGGGAGCTGTTTTTT	CASSIGGGANTGELFF
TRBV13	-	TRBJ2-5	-	TGTGCCAGCAGCTCCCCTGGAGTAAACCAAGAGACCCAGTACTTC	CASSSPGVNQETQYF
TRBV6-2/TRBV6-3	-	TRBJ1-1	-	TGTGCCAGCAGTTACTCGGCAGAGAACACTGAAGCTTTCTTT	CASSYSAENTEAFF
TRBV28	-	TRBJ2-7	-	TGTGCCAGCAGTTTGGGCCGAACCGGGAACGAGCAGTACTTC	CASSLGRTGNEQYF
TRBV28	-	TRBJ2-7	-	TGTGCCAGCACCGGGTCGGCGGGACGGTCATACGAGCAGTACTTC	CASTGSAGRSYEQYF
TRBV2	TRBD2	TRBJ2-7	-	TGTGCCAGCAGGCCCGACGACCGACTAGCGGGAGACTACGAGCAGTACTTC	CASRPDDRLAGDYEQYF
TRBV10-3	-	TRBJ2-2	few	TGTGCCATCAACCAGGCTGAGACCGGGGAGCTGTTTTTT	CAINQAETGELFF
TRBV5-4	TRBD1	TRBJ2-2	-	TGTGCCAGCAGCTCGACAGGGAGAATACAGGGGGAGCTGTTTTTT	CASSSTGRIQGELFF
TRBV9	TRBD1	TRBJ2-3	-	TGTGCCAGCAGCCCCGGGACAGGGCTTACGCAGTATTTT	CASSPGTGLTQYF
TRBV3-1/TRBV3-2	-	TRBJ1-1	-	TGTGCCAGCGGAAGACGGGGGTCTGAAGCTTTCTTT	CASGRRGSEAFF
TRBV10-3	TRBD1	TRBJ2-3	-	TGTGCCATCAGCTCCGGACAGGCAAGCACAGATACGCAGTATTTT	CAISSGQASTDTQYF
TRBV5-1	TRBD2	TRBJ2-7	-	TGCGCCAGCAGCCGGACTAGCGGGGGGATCTACGAGCAGTACTTC	CASSRTSGGIYEQYF
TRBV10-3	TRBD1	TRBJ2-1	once	TGTGCCATCAGTGGGACAGGGGACGATGAGCAGTTCTTC	CAISGTGDDEQFF
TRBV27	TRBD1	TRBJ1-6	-	TGTGCCAGCAGTTTTCTACAGGGGTCTTATTCACCCCTCCACTTT	CASSFLQGSYSPLHF
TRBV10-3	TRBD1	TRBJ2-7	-	TGTGCCATCTCTGGACAGGGGGCGCGCGGCGAGCAGTACTTC	CAISGQGARGEQYF
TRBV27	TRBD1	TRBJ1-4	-	TGTGCCAGCAGGCCAGGGGGACGTCATGAAAAACTGTTTTTT	CASRPGGRHEKLFF
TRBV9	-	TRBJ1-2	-	TGTGCCAGCAGTCGACTTGCAGGGGCCATGGGCTACACCTTC	CASSRLAGAMGYTF
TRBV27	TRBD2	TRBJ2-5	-	TGTGCCAGCAGTTCCCGACTAGCGCCCCTCGGGGAGACCCAGTACTTC	CASSSRLAPLGETQYF
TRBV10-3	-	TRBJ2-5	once	TGTGCCATCAGTGAGAGGGGTGTGGAGACCCAGTACTTC	CAISERGVETQYF
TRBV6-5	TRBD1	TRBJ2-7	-	TGTGCCAGCAGCTGGACAGGGGTGTCCTACGAGCAGTACTTC	CASSWTGVSYEQYF
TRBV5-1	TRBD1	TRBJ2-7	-	TGCGCCAGCAGCCCAGGGACAGCGAATACAAACATACACTACGAGCAGTACTTC	CASSPGTANTNIHYEQYF
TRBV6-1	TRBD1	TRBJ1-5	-	TGTGCCAGCAGTGAATTTGTAGGGGGCCCGAGCAATCAGCCCCAGCATTTT	CASSEFVGGPSNQPQHF
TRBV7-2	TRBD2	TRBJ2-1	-	TGTGCCAGCAGCTATACTAGCGGGTACACCAATGAGCAGTTCTTC	CASSYTSGYTNEQFF
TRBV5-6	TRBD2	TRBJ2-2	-	TGTGCCAGCAGCTTGGAACTAGCGCCAACCGGGGAGCTGTTTTTT	CASSLELAPTGELFF
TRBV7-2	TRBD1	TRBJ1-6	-	TGTGCCAGCAGCTTAGGGGACAGGGGTAATTCACCCCTCCACTTT	CASSLGDRGNSPLHF
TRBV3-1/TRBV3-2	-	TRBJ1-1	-	TGTGCCAGCAGCCAAGTGCGGTATCACACTGAAGCTTTCTTT	CASSQVRYHTEAFF
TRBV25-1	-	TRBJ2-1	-	TGTGCCAGCAGTGTACAGGGAGGGGCTTTCGTCAATGAGCAGTTCTTC	CASSVQGGAFVNEQFF
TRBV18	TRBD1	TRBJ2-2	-	TGTGCCAGCTCACCTTTTCAGGGGGAAAACACCGGGGAGCTGTTTTTT	CASSPFQGENTGELFF
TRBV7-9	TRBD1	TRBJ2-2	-	TGTGCCAGCAGCCTATCTTGGAGACAGGGGAGGAGTGGCACCGGGGAGCTGTTTTTT	CASSLSWRQGRSGTGELFF
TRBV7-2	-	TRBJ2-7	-	TGTGCCAGCAGCCCGGACATCTACGAGCAGTACTTC	CASSPDIYEQYF
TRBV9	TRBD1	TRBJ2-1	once	TGTGCCAGCAGCCCCGAGACAGGGGTATCCTACAATGAGCAGTTCTTC	CASSPETGVSYNEQFF
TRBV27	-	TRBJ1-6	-	TGTGCCAGCAGTTTTGGGACCAGCGGACAGCCGAGCTCCTATAATTCACCCCTCCACTTT	CASSFGTSGQPSSYNSPLHF
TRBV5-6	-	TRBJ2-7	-	TGTGCCAGCTCGGTCTGGGCGTTGAAGACCTACGAGCAGTACTTC	CASSVWALKTYEQYF
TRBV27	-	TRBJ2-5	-	TGTGCCAGCAGTTCAGGGGAAGAGACCCAGTACTTC	CASSSGEETQYF
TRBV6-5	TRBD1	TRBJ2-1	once	TGTGCCAGCAGCCGCCGGGACAGGGGGTACTATGAGCAGTTCTTC	CASSRRDRGYYEQFF
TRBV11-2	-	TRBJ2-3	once	TGTGCCAGTTTCGGTGGGGGGACGGATACGCAGTATTTT	CASFGGGTDTQYF
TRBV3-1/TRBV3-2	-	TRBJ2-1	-	TGTGCCAGCAGCGTCGGGGGTCCCTCGGAGCAGTTCTTC	CASSVGGPSEQFF
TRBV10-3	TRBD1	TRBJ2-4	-	TGTGCCGTGGGACAGGGGGCACAGTACTTC	CAVGQGAQYF
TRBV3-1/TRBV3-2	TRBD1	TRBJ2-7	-	TGTGCCAGCAGCCGGGGACAGACTGCCTACGAGCAGTACTTC	CASSRGQTAYEQYF
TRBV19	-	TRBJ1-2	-	TGTGCCAGTAGTCACACAGGGATCTATGGCTACACCTTC	CASSHTGIYGYTF
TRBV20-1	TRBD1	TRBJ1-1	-	TGCAGTGCTAGTCGACAGGGCCTAGGAACTGAAGCTTTCTTT	CSASRQGLGTEAFF
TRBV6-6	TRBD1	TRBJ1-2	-	TGTGCCAGCAGTCAATACGGGACAGCGTTCTTCCATAACTATGGCTACACCTTC	CASSQYGTAFFHNYGYTF
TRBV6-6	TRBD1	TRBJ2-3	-	TGTGCCAGCAGTGTAGGACAGGGTAACACAGATACGCAGTATTTT	CASSVGQGNTDTQYF
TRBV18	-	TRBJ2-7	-	TGTGCCAGCTCACCGGGGGACACCTCGTACGGGCAGTACTTC	CASSPGDTSYGQYF
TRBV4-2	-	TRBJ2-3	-	TGTGCCAGCAGCCAAGATCCGACTTCAAAATATACGCAGTATTTT	CASSQDPTSKYTQYF
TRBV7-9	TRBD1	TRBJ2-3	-	TGTGCCAGCAGCTTCGCAGGGGGCGCAGGCACAGATACGCAGTATTTT	CASSFAGGAGTDTQYF
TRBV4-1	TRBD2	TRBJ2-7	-	TGCGCCAGCAGCCAGCAGACTAGCGCTACGGCCTACGAGCAGTACTTC	CASSQQTSATAYEQYF
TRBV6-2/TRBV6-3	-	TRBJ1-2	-	TGTGCCAGCAGTTACTATTTAGATTCTAACTATGGCTACACCTTC	CASSYYLDSNYGYTF
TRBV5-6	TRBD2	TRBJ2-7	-	TGTGCCAGCAGCCGCGTTCTAGCGGGGGCGTCCTACGAGCAGTACTTC	CASSRVLAGASYEQYF
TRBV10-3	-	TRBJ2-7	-	TGTGCCATCAGCCCAGGGGCTTCAACCTACGAGCAGTACTTC	CAISPGASTYEQYF